The 7 T cell receptor beta chains presented below share a single source sample, sequenced in a study of blood T cell repertoires in COVID-19. The assay was immunoSEQ multiplex PCR, and TCRdb's table has in-frame clones only and misses some. The profile shows more than 55,000 clones, about 80% of them singletons. The sample was peripheral blood. Every receptor here comes from a man older than 75 with active or convalescent COVID-19.

The genes are TRBV30 and TRBJ2-3, with D possibly TRBD1 on 6 matching bases. Germline V gene lookup returns CDR1 GTSNPN and CDR2 SVGIG (reference sequence). The CDR3 spans 15 residues. Trimming took off 3 bases at V and 1 base at J, with 14 bases between the two ends. This CDR3 reads CAWSRGRGGTDTQYF. For the CDR3, the DNA is TGTGCCTGGAGCCGAGGCAGGGGTGGCACAGATACGCAGTATTTT.

This clone was seen a handful of times. The chain is built from TRBV27 and TRBJ1-4; TRBD1 is a possible D gene (6 bases). The CDR3 sequence is 14 residues long. Trimming stripped 2 bases from V and 6 bases from J, with 10 bases between. Germline CDR1 reads MNHEY; CDR2 reads SMNVEV (reference sequence). CDR3 DNA: TGTGCCAGCAGTTTAGGACAGCCTCATGAAAAACTGTTTTTT. Its translation is CASSLGQPHEKLFF. The whole variable domain, filled in from reference TRBV27 and TRBJ1-4, reads EAQVTQNPRYLITVTGKKLTVTCSQNMNHEYMSWYRQDPGLGLRQIYYSMNVEVTDKGDVPEGYKVSRKEKRNFPLILESPSPNQTSLYFCASSLGQPHEKLFFGSGTQLSVL.

The chain recombines TRBV19 with TRBJ1-5; 7 bases agree with TRBD1. V shed 9 bases and J 4 bases; nucleotides not matched to a gene: 15. The CDR3 is made up of 16 amino acids. From germline, CDR1 is LNHDA and CDR2 SQIVND (reference sequence). The CDR3 DNA follows: TGTGCCAGGAAGGGGACAGACAAGCCCTCTAATCAGCCCCAGCATTTT. Translated, it gives CARKGTDKPSNQPQHF.

The rearrangement joins TRBV28 to TRBJ2-1; TRBD1 agrees at 7 bases. V shed 6 bases and J 1 base; nucleotides not matched to a gene: 9. This CDR3 contains 16 residues. Germline assignment: CDR1 MDHEN and CDR2 SYDVKM. The CDR3: CASRAWTGPSYNEQFF. In DNA, the CDR3 is TGTGCCAGCAGAGCGTGGACAGGACCATCCTACAATGAGCAGTTCTTC.

J is TRBJ2-3 and V is TRBV9; D call uncertain. From germline, CDR1 is SGDLS and CDR2 YYNGEE. Trimming cost V 0 bases and J 3 bases, with 8 bases left between them. The CDR3 runs to 14 residues. The CDR3 is CASSVGSLTDTQYF. CDR3 sequence (DNA): TGTGCCAGCAGCGTAGGTAGCCTTACAGATACGCAGTATTTT.

The gene calls are TRBV30 and TRBJ2-2; a possible D gene is TRBD2 (5 bases). Germline lookup yields CDR1 GTSNPN and CDR2 SVGIG (reference sequence). V shed 2 bases and J shed 9 bases, with 13 bases lying between them. This CDR3 has 13 amino acids. The CDR3 DNA reads TGTGCCTGGAGTATCGGAGGTGGGAGGGAGCTGTTTTTT. Residues: CAWSIGGGRELFF.

This clone was counted a single time. The V call is TRBV7-9, the J call TRBJ1-5; tentatively, D is TRBD1 (6 bases). The CDR3 has 14 residues. V lost 5 bases, J lost 6 bases, and 14 bases lay in between. Germline values: CDR1 SEHNR, CDR2 FQNEAQ (reference sequence). The CDR3 sequence: CASSETGTSQPQHF. CDR3 DNA: TGTGCCAGCAGCGAGACAGGTACTTCTCAGCCCCAGCATTTT.